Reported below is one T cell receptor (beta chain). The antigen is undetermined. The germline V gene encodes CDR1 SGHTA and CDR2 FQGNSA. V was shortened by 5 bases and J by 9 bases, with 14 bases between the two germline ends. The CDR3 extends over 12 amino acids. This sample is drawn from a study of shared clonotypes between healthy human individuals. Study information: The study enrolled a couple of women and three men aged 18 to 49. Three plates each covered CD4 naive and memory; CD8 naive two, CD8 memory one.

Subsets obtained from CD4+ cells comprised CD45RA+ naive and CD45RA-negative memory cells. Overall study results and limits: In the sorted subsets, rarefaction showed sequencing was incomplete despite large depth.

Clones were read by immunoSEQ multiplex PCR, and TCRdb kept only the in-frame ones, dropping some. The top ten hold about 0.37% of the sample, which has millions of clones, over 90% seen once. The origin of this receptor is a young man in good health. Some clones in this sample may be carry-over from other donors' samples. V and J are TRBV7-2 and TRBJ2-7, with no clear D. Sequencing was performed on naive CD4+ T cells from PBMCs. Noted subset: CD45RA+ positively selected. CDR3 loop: CASSATPASQYF. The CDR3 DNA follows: TGTGCCAGCAGCGCAACTCCCGCATCGCAGTACTTC.